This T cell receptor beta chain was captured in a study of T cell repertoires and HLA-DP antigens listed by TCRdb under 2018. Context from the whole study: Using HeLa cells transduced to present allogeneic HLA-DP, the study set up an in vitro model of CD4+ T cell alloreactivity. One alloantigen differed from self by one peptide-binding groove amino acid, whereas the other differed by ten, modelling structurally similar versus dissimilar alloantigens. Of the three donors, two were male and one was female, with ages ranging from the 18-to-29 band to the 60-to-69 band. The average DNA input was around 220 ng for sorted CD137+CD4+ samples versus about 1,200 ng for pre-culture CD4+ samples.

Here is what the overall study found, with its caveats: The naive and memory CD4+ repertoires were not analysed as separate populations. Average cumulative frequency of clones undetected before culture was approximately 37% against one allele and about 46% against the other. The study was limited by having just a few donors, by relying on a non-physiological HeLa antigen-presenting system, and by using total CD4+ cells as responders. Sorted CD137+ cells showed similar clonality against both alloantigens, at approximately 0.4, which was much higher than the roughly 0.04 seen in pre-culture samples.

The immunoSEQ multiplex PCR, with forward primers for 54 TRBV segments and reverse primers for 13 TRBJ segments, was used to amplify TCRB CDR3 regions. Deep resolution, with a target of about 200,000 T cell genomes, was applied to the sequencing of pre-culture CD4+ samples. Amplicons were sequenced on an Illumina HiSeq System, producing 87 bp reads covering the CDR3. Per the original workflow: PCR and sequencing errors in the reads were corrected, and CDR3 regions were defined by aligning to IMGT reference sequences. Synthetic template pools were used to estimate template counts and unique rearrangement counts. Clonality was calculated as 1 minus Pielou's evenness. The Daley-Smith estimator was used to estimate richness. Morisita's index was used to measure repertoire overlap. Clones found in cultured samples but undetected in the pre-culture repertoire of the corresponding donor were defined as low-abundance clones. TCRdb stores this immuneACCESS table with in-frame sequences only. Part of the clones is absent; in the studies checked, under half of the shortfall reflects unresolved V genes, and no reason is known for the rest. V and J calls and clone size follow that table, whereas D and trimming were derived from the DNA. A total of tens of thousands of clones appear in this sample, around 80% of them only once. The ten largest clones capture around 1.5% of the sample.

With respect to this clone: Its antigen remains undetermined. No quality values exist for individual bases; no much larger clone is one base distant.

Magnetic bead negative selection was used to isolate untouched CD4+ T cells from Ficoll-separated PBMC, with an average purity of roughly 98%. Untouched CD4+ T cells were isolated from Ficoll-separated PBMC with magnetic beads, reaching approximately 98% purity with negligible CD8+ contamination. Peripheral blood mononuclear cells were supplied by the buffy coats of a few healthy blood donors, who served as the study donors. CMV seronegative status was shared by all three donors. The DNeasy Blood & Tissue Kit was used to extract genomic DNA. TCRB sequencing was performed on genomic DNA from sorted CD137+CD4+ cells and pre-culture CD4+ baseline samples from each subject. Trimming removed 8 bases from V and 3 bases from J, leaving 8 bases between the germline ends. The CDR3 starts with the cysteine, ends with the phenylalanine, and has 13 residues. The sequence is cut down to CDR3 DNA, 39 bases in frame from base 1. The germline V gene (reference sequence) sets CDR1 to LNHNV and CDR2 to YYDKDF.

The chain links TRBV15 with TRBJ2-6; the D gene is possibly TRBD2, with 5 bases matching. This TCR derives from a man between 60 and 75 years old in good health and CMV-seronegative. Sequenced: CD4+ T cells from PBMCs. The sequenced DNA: TGTGCCACCCGGGATGATGGGGCCAACGTCCTGACTTTC. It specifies CATRDDGANVLTF. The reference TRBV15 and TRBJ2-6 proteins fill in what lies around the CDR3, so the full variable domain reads DAMVIQNPRYQVTQFGKPVTLSCSQTLNHNVMYWYQQKSSQAPKLLFHYYDKDFNNEADTPDNFQSRRPNTSFCFLDIRSPGLGDTAMYLCATRDDGANVLTFGAGSRLTVL.